The 29 T cell receptor beta chains presented below share a single source sample, sequenced in a study of T cells after yellow fever vaccination. TCRdb recomputed calls from the 5' RACE reads with MiXCR, one row per CDR3 protein. The sample includes a few hundred thousand distinct CDR3 sequences, 15% to 20% of them seen just once. The material sequenced was PBMCs, taken 15 days after the yellow fever booster vaccination. The receptors originated from a man aged 25 to 40 who received the YFV17D yellow fever vaccine.

The table lists this clonotype with a few counts. The chain is built from TRBV18 and TRBJ2-7, with 7 bases identical to TRBD2. This CDR3 comprises 13 residues. Germline CDR1 KGHSH, CDR2 LQKENI. Germline trimming cut 5 bases from V and 5 bases from J; bases unmatched to any gene: 6. This CDR3 is CASSSGISDEQYF. The CDR3 nucleotides are TGTGCCAGCTCAAGCGGGATCTCAGACGAGCAGTACTTC.

The chain carries TRBV7-6 and TRBJ2-3; D unresolved. V dropped 1 base and J dropped 1 base, with 12 bases sitting between them. The CDR3 spans 16 residues. Germline V lookup: CDR1 SGHVS, CDR2 FNYEAQ. The CDR3 here is CASSLVAGTGTDTQYF. The CDR3 DNA follows: TGTGCCAGCAGCTTAGTGGCAGGTACCGGCACAGATACGCAGTATTTT.

The chain links TRBV20-1 to TRBJ2-1; 7 bases map to TRBD2. The CDR3 extends over 15 amino acids. Germline CDR1 is DFQATT and CDR2 is SNEGSKA (reference sequence). V trimming: 6 bases; J trimming: 0 bases; junction bases outside the gene matches: 8. The CDR3 nucleotides are TGCAGTGCCCTCGATCGGACTAGCTCCTACAATGAGCAGTTCTTC. It is translated as CSALDRTSSYNEQFF.

This clonotype showed up just a few times. At one of its ends the junction is not consistent with the germline gene, which may arise from a read error. The chain carries TRBV12-3 or TRBV12-4 and TRBJ2-1; TRBD1 agrees at 9 bases. The CDR3 totals 12 residues. The CDR3 loop is CASSPGQGRTIF. CDR3 nucleotide sequence: TGTGCCAGCAGTCCGGGACAGGGTAGAACGATCTTC.

The J gene is TRBJ1-1, the V gene TRBV7-2, with D uncertain. Germline V gives CDR1 SGHTA, CDR2 FQGNSA. The CDR3 is 13 residues long. Trimming cost V 4 bases and J 4 bases, with 10 bases left between them. The CDR3 spells CASSSRVITEAFF. DNA for the CDR3: TGTGCCAGCAGCTCAAGGGTTATCACTGAAGCTTTCTTT.

V is TRBV19 and J is TRBJ2-7; D is unresolved. V was shortened by 5 bases and J by 3 bases, with 8 bases between the two germline ends. Germline values: CDR1 LNHDA, CDR2 SQIVND (reference sequence). This CDR3 contains 12 residues. In nucleotides, the CDR3 is TGTGCCAGTAGTGGCAAGAACTACGAGCAGTACTTC. Its protein product is CASSGKNYEQYF.

This clonotype has just a few counts. The V and J genes are TRBV11-2 and TRBJ2-5; D not resolved. CDR1 and CDR2 (germline): SGHAT, FQNNGV. The CDR3 spans 12 residues. Trimming took off 4 bases at V and 4 bases at J, with 7 bases between the two ends. The CDR3 protein is CASSSDRETQYF. The CDR3 DNA follows: TGTGCCAGCAGCTCGGACCGAGAGACCCAGTACTTC. The variable domain in full, with the rest retrieved from reference TRBV11-2 and TRBJ2-5, is EAGVAQSPRYKIIEKRQSVAFWCNPISGHATLYWYQQILGQGPKLLIQFQNNGVVDDSQLPKDRFSAERLKGVDSTLKIQPAKLEDSAVYLCASSSDRETQYFGPGTRLLVL.

The chain has TRBV18 and TRBJ2-1; D is unclear. The V end lost 2 bases, the J end lost 2 bases, and 13 bases lay between the germline ends. The CDR3 extends over 16 amino acids. Germline V gives CDR1 KGHSH, CDR2 LQKENI. CDR3 sequence reads: CASSPVGESPYNEQFF. CDR3 bases: TGTGCCAGCTCACCAGTAGGAGAGTCCCCCTACAATGAGCAGTTCTTC.

This clonotype has only a few counts. The chain couples TRBV18 to TRBJ2-7, with TRBD1 identical over 9 bases. CDR3 size: 15 residues. CDR1 KGHSH and CDR2 LQKENI come from the germline V gene. V shed 5 bases and J 3 bases; nucleotides not matched to a gene: 8. CDR3 residues: CASSVGQGLFYEQYF. CDR3 DNA sequence: TGTGCCAGCTCAGTGGGACAGGGCTTATTCTACGAGCAGTACTTC.

This chain connects TRBV12-3 or TRBV12-4 to TRBJ2-5, with D perhaps given as TRBD1 or TRBD2 (5 bases each). This CDR3 contains 15 residues. V lost 6 bases and J lost 3, with 17 bases in between. CDR3 in amino acids: CASSPSSGGEETQYF. The CDR3 bases are TGTGCCAGCAGCCCCTCCTCTGGGGGAGAAGAGACCCAGTACTTC.

This sequence joins TRBV18 and TRBJ2-7, with D perhaps matching TRBD1 (6 bases). Germline CDR1 KGHSH, CDR2 LQKENI. V was cut by 0 bases and J by 1 base, with 19 bases left in between. CDR3 length: 18 residues. CDR3: CASSPPGLGASDSYEQYF. The CDR3 DNA reads TGTGCCAGCTCACCACCGGGGTTGGGGGCGTCGGATTCCTACGAGCAGTACTTC.

This clonotype was counted between two and nine times. The chain carries TRBV5-6 and TRBJ1-6; D is unclear. This CDR3 contains 14 residues. Trimming shortened V by 0 bases and J by 7 bases, and 8 bases separated the two germline ends. CDR1 and CDR2 (germline): SGHDT, YYEEEE. The DNA of the CDR3 is TGTGCCAGCAGCTTGGGGCCGGACAATTCACCCCTCCACTTT. Protein: CASSLGPDNSPLHF.

This chain uses TRBV20-1 with TRBJ2-1; 8 bases match TRBD2. Germline trimming cut 2 bases from V and 5 bases from J; bases unmatched to any gene: 5. Germline V gene lookup returns CDR1 DFQATT and CDR2 SNEGSKA (reference sequence). The CDR3 runs 14 residues. CDR3 protein: CSARTGTRNNEQFF. The CDR3, as DNA: TGCAGTGCTAGAACCGGGACTAGAAACAATGAGCAGTTCTTC.

This sequence joins TRBV5-1 and TRBJ2-5; TRBD1 agrees at 10 bases. CDR1 is SGHRS, CDR2 YFSETQ, per germline. CDR3 length: 15 amino acids. V lost 1 base to trimming and J lost 5 bases; unmatched junction nucleotides: 5. The CDR3: CASSLNGQGVETQYF. In DNA form, the CDR3 reads TGCGCCAGCAGCTTGAACGGACAGGGGGTTGAGACCCAGTACTTC.

This chain connects TRBV6-1 to TRBJ1-6; possible D gene TRBD1, 5 bases. Trimming shortened V by 7 bases and J by 9 bases, and 25 bases separated the two germline ends. The CDR3 sequence is 17 residues long. Germline-derived CDR1 and CDR2 are MNHNS and SASEGT. This CDR3 reads CASTYLPGGSFGSPLHF. The DNA for the CDR3 is TGTGCCAGCACCTACCTTCCGGGGGGGTCATTTGGTTCACCCCTCCACTTT.

This chain joins TRBV29-1 and TRBJ2-7; no firm D call. Germline loops: CDR1 SQVTM, CDR2 ANQGSEA. Trimming left V 7 bases short and J 2 bases short, with 12 bases between. The CDR3 extends over 12 amino acids. The CDR3 loop is CSAAITTYEQYF. CDR3 nucleotides: TGCAGCGCAGCCATTACGACCTACGAGCAGTACTTC.

This clonotype was seen more than once but under ten times. The chain combines TRBV20-1 with TRBJ2-7; D is tentatively TRBD1 or TRBD2 (5 bases each). The V end lost 4 bases, the J end lost 2 bases, and 15 bases lay between the germline ends. The CDR3 length is 14 residues. Germline CDR1 reads DFQATT; CDR2 reads SNEGSKA (reference sequence). The CDR3 spells CSAISRDRTYEQYF. CDR3 DNA sequence: TGCAGTGCTATATCCCGGGACCGTACCTACGAGCAGTACTTC.

The chain joins TRBV12-3 or TRBV12-4 to TRBJ2-7; D is possibly TRBD2 (6 bases). Trimming stripped 6 bases from V and 1 base from J, with 13 bases between. This CDR3 is built from 14 residues. The DNA of the CDR3 is TGTGCCAGCAGGCCTGCGGAGGGATCCTACGAGCAGTACTTC. Its protein product is CASRPAEGSYEQYF.

This clonotype appeared a few times. V gene TRBV21-1 combines with J gene TRBJ2-5. TRBV21-1 is a pseudogene segment. The CDR3 spans 12 residues. The CDR3 bases are TGTGCCAGCAGCAAAGAACCGGAGACCCAGTACTTC. It codes for CASSKEPETQYF.

The rearrangement uses TRBV7-2 and TRBJ2-7; TRBD1 is a possible D gene (7 bases). This CDR3 is built from 14 residues. Between the trimmed V and J ends, which lost 5 bases and 2 bases, there was a span of 13 bases. Germline V gives CDR1 SGHTA, CDR2 FQGNSA. The CDR3 reads CASSATGTAYEQYF. CDR3 sequence (DNA): TGTGCCAGCAGCGCGACAGGGACTGCCTACGAGCAGTACTTC.

The chain recombines TRBV10-2 with TRBJ1-1; D remains ambiguous. This CDR3 is built from 12 residues. V shed 8 bases and J shed 6 bases, with 13 bases lying between them. Per the germline V gene, CDR1 is WSHSY and CDR2 is SAAADI. CDR3 nucleotide sequence: TGCGCCAGCTCCGGACGGGAAGCTGAAGCTTTCTTT. Encoded protein: CASSGREAEAFF.

The chain couples TRBV5-1 to TRBJ2-7; TRBD1 matches at 8 bases. The CDR3 length is 16 residues. CDR1 is SGHRS, CDR2 YFSETQ, per germline. Unmatched junction bases numbered 7, after V lost 0 bases and J lost 2 bases. DNA for the CDR3: TGCGCCAGCAGCTTGGATGGGACAGGCAGCACCTACGAGCAGTACTTC. It translates to CASSLDGTGSTYEQYF.

J is TRBJ2-1 and V is TRBV29-1; D gene ambiguous. CDR1 SQVTM and CDR2 ANQGSEA come from the germline V gene. V shed 7 bases and J shed 9 bases, with 13 bases lying between them. The CDR3 length is 11 residues. CDR3 sequence: CSAPILGEQFF. DNA of the CDR3: TGCAGCGCCCCTATCTTGGGTGAGCAGTTCTTC.

This clonotype turned up a few times. The chain uses TRBV11-3 and TRBJ2-1; TRBD2 agrees at 7 bases. The germline CDR1 and CDR2 sequences are SGHNT and YENEEA. CDR3 length: 12 amino acids. The V segment lost 4 bases and the J segment 8 bases; nucleotides outside the gene matches: 2. The CDR3 sequence is CASSSRGDEQFF. The CDR3 coding sequence is TGTGCCAGCAGCTCCCGGGGGGATGAGCAGTTCTTC.

The CDR3 DNA follows: TGTGCCAGCAGTGATGGGGGGAGTGGATCCGGTGAGCAGTTCTTC. It translates to CASSDGGSGSGEQFF. V and J are TRBV6-1 and TRBJ2-1; maybe TRBD2 (6 bases). CDR3 length equals 15 residues. From germline, CDR1 is MNHNS and CDR2 SASEGT. V lost 3 bases to trimming and J lost 9 bases, with 18 bases between them.

This clonotype was detected ten times or more. V gene TRBV4-3 combines with J gene TRBJ2-3; TRBD2 might be the D (6 bases). With 4 bases removed from V and 3 bases from J, the gap between germline ends came to 8 bases. The germline gives CDR1 LGHNA, CDR2 YSLEER. There are 13 residues in the CDR3. CDR3 amino acids: CASSPGRTDTQYF. The CDR3 DNA sequence: TGCGCCAGCAGCCCTGGGAGGACAGATACGCAGTATTTT.

This clonotype has only one observation. The chain couples TRBV6-1 to TRBJ2-2; 7 nucleotides align to TRBD1. Losses at the gene ends were 6 bases for V and 3 bases for J; bases not matched to a gene: 7. The CDR3 extends over 15 amino acids. Germline CDR1 is MNHNS and CDR2 is SASEGT. The CDR3 bases are TGTGCCAGCAGGGTTCCGGGACAGTACACCGGGGAGCTGTTTTTT. This gives the protein CASRVPGQYTGELFF.

This clonotype has a handful of counts. V is TRBV7-9 and J is TRBJ2-2; either TRBD1 or TRBD2 may supply D (5 bases each). This CDR3 has 16 amino acids. Trimming stripped 10 bases from V and 4 bases from J, with 22 bases between. Germline V lookup: CDR1 SEHNR, CDR2 FQNEAQ (reference sequence). CDR3 region: CANKAPRAGGTGELFF. The CDR3 DNA reads TGTGCCAATAAAGCTCCCAGGGCAGGAGGCACCGGGGAGCTGTTTTTT.

The sample holds a few counts of this clonotype. The chain links TRBV10-3 to TRBJ2-3, with 9 bases fitting TRBD2. Germline V lookup: CDR1 ENHRY, CDR2 SYGVKD. The CDR3 sequence is 17 residues long. J gave up 3 bases and V 4 bases, and 11 bases lay outside the gene matches. The CDR3 sequence: CAISGSGLTSGTDTQYF. Written as DNA, the CDR3 is TGTGCCATCAGTGGGTCAGGCTTGACTAGCGGAACAGATACGCAGTATTTT.